Sequencing of this TCR beta chain was carried out in a study of blood T cell repertoires in COVID-19. Study summary: In each case, the material was cDNA or gDNA derived from T cells, B-cell-depleted T cells, or PBMCs.

V gave up 1 base and J gave up 8 bases; unmatched junction bases: 9. Germline values: CDR1 LNHDA, CDR2 SQIVND (reference sequence). The CDR3 is 16 residues long. Sequenced by immunoSEQ multiplex PCR; TCRdb stores in-frame clones only, minus some. Here the sample spans about 78,000 clones, about 90% being singletons. The sequencing input was peripheral blood. This TCR derives from a woman aged 50 to 60 in a cohort sampled during active COVID-19. The chain uses TRBV19 and TRBJ2-4, with TRBD1 matching 9 bases. DNA of the CDR3: TGTGCCAGTAGTATAGGGAACAGGGGGCGCGGGGACATTCAGTACTTC. Its protein product is CASSIGNRGRGDIQYF.